The clone carrying this T cell receptor beta chain is a singleton in its sample. The junction and the germline gene differ at one end; a read error may be behind it. Different DNA sequences within this sample yield the same CDR3. Germline CDR1 MNHEY, CDR2 SMNVEV (reference sequence). This CDR3 spans 13 amino acids. This specimen belongs to a study of OX40 agonist ivuxolimab in advanced cancers. The method was immunoSEQ multiplex PCR; TCRdb's version includes in-frame clones alone and lacks a portion of them. The table shows more than 65,000 clones, with around 89% occurring only once. This chain joins TRBV27 and TRBJ2-5; D unresolved. This receptor was taken from an adult with an advanced solid tumor such as melanoma, head and neck, liver or kidney cancer. The input for sequencing was CD4+ or CD8+ T cells sorted from blood, taken in a trial of the OX40 agonist ivuxolimab. The CDR3, as DNA: TGTGCCAGCAGTCTATCGTACCAAGAGACCCAGTACTTC. It encodes CASSLSYQETQYF.